This T cell receptor (beta chain) came from a study of blood T cell repertoires in COVID-19. Background on the study: PBMCs, B-cell-depleted T cells, or T cells were the source of the cDNA or gDNA that made up the material.

CDR3 length equals 18 residues. The germline CDR1 and CDR2 sequences are LGHNT and FRNRAP. The V end lost 1 base, the J end lost 3 bases, and 16 bases lay between the germline ends. The table came from immunoSEQ multiplex PCR; TCRdb's copy has only in-frame clones and leaves some out. This table holds a few hundred thousand clones, 75% to 90% found once. The sample consisted of PBMCs or T cells enriched from blood (not recorded which). This TCR derives from a woman aged 45-65 years who had recovered from COVID-19. V usage is TRBV12-5 and J usage is TRBJ1-6, with D possibly being TRBD1 (5 bases). This CDR3 is CASGLDRPGGGYNSPLHF. CDR3 DNA sequence: TGTGCTAGTGGTTTGGATAGGCCTGGGGGGGGCTATAATTCACCCCTCCACTTT.